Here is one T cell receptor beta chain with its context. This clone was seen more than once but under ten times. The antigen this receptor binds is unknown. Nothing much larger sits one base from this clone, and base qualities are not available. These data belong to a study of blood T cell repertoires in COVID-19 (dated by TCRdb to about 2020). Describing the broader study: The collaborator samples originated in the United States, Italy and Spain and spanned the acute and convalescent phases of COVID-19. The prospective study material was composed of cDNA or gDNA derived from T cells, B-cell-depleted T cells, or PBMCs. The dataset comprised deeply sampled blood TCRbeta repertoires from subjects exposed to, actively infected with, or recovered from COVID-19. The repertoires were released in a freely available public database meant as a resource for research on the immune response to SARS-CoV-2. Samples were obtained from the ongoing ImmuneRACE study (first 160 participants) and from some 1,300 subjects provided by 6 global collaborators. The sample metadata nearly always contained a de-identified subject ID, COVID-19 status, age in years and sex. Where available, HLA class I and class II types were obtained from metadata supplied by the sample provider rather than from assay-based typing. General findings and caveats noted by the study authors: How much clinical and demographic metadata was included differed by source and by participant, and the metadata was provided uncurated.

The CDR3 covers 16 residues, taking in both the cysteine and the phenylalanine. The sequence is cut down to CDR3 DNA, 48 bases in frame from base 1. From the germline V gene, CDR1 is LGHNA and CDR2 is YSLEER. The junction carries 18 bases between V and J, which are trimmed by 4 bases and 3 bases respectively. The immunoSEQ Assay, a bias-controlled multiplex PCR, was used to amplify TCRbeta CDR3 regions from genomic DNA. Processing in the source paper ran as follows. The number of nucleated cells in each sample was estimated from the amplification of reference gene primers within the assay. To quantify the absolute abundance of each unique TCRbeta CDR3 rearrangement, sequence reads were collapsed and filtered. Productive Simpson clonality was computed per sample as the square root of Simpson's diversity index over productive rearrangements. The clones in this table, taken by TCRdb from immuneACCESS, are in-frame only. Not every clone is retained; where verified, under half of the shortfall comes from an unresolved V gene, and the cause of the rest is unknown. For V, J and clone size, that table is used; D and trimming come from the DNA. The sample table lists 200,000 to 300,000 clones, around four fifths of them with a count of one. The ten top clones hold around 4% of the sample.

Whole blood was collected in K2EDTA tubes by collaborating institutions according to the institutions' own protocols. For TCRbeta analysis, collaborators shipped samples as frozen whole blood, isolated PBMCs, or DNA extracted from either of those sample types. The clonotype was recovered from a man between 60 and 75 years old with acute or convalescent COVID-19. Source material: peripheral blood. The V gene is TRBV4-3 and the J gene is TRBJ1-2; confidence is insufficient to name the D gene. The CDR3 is CASSPKFGAFDYGYTF. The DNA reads TGCGCCAGCAGCCCCAAGTTCGGAGCCTTTGACTATGGCTACACCTTC.